The T cell receptor (beta chain) described here comes from a study of T cell responses to AZD1222 COVID-19 vaccine. Study-wide results and caveats: Dominant at 160-218 and 743-854, vaccine-associated CD4 TCRs also spanned spike. Baseline serology detected seropositivity in only a handful of AZD1222 recipients. Spike-specific TCR repertoires showed rising breadth and depth after two AZD1222 doses. Females outnumbered males among donors, who were mostly white British; clonal diversity was possibly underestimated.

Comments on this clone: Its target is not known.

Profiled with immunoSEQ multiplex PCR; TCRdb holds only in-frame clones, not every one. The sample holds tens of thousands of clones, 80% to 90% seen once. CDR1 and CDR2 from the germline V gene are SGHKS and YYEKEE (reference sequence). The V end was cut by 3 bases, the J end by 2 bases, with 12 bases between. The CDR3 loop spans 14 amino acids. The chain is built from TRBV5-5 and TRBJ2-7; unclear D gene. This clonotype was sampled from an adult in good health. The sequences come from peripheral blood, collected on day 0 of AZD1222 vaccination. Written as DNA, the CDR3 is TGTGCCAGCAGCTCGGTATCAGTCCCCTACGAGCAGTACTTC. Protein sequence: CASSSVSVPYEQYF.